The 8 T cell receptor beta chains given below trace back to one sample, sequenced in a study of blood T cell repertoires in COVID-19. Assay used: immunoSEQ multiplex PCR; TCRdb lists only in-frame clones, some missing. The sample has around 700,000 clones; more than 80% are singletons. The sample taken for sequencing was peripheral blood. The receptors here all came from a woman between 18 and 29 years old with acute or convalescent COVID-19.

The J gene is TRBJ1-6, the V gene TRBV18; TRBD1 matches 10 bases. J lost 10 bases, V lost 2 bases, and 11 bases had no gene match. This CDR3 is 17 amino acids long. Germline CDR1 KGHSH, CDR2 LQKENI. The CDR3 nucleotides read TGTGCCAGCTCACCAATCACCGGGACAGGGGACGGCTCACCCCTCCACTTT. Amino acids: CASSPITGTGDGSPLHF.

The rearrangement links TRBV28 to TRBJ1-6; D perhaps matches TRBD1 (6 bases). Trimming took off 5 bases at V and 9 bases at J, with 14 bases between the two ends. The CDR3 spans 14 residues. Germline V gene lookup returns CDR1 MDHEN and CDR2 SYDVKM. The CDR3 region is CASSLRQVSSPLHF. In DNA, the CDR3 is TGTGCCAGCAGTCTCAGACAGGTATCTTCACCCCTCCACTTT.

Concerning this clone: Other DNA sequences in this specimen translate into the identical CDR3. J is TRBJ1-1 and V is TRBV5-1; D is perhaps TRBD1 (6 bases). Germline assignment: CDR1 SGHRS and CDR2 YFSETQ. The CDR3 runs 11 residues. Between the trimmed V and J ends, which lost 4 bases and 8 bases, there was a span of 9 bases. CDR3 sequence (DNA): TGCGCCAGCAGCACAGGGACCGAAGCTTTCTTT. Its protein is CASSTGTEAFF.

The chain links TRBV7-9 to TRBJ2-7, with 7 bases identical to TRBD2. CDR1 is SEHNR, CDR2 FQNEAQ, per germline (reference sequence). V lost 5 bases, J lost 6 bases, and 7 bases stayed unmatched. This CDR3 is built from 13 residues. The CDR3 protein is CASSPEGGPEQYF. The CDR3 DNA follows: TGTGCCAGCAGCCCAGAGGGAGGGCCCGAGCAGTACTTC.

The V gene is TRBV7-3, the J gene TRBJ1-2; the D gene is possibly TRBD1 (6 bases). Germline-derived CDR1 and CDR2 are SGHTA and FQGTGA. The CDR3 sequence is 16 residues long. V shed 5 bases and J shed 3 bases, with 19 bases lying between them. The CDR3 DNA reads as TGTGCCAGCAGCCAACCGGGTGATGGACAGTACTATGGCTACACCTTC. Its protein is CASSQPGDGQYYGYTF.

V usage is TRBV2 and J usage is TRBJ1-2, with 10 bases fitting TRBD1. In germline, CDR1 is SNHLY, CDR2 FYNNEI. With V trimmed by 7 bases and J by 4 bases, 9 bases remained unmatched. The CDR3 is 15 residues long. The CDR3 reads CASKLGTGDGYGYTF. DNA of the CDR3: TGTGCCAGCAAGTTGGGGACAGGGGATGGCTATGGCTACACCTTC.

This clone was detected only once. The chain employs TRBV5-1 and TRBJ2-7; 10 bases line up with TRBD2. Germline assignment: CDR1 SGHRS and CDR2 YFSETQ. There are 16 residues in the CDR3. Trimming at V came to 3 bases and at J to 2 bases, leaving 8 bases not matched to a gene. CDR3 amino acids: CASSSEISGGTYEQYF. The CDR3 bases are TGCGCCAGCAGCTCGGAAATTAGCGGGGGGACCTACGAGCAGTACTTC.

This clone was counted a few times. The CDR3 is CASSEAETGLANYGYTF. CDR3 DNA sequence: TGTGCCAGCAGTGAAGCGGAAACAGGACTAGCTAACTATGGCTACACCTTC. V is TRBV6-1 and J is TRBJ1-2, with D possibly matching TRBD1 (5 bases). Trimming shortened V by 0 bases and J by 0 bases, and 14 bases separated the two germline ends. The CDR3 has 17 amino acids. The germline CDR1 and CDR2 sequences are MNHNS and SASEGT.